This is a list of T cell receptor beta chains from one sample in a study of circulating CD8 cells and anti-PD-1 response in melanoma. TCRdb re-derived calls from the reads in MiXCR, one entry per CDR3 protein. The table records about 480 distinct CDR3 sequences, roughly 9% of them present only once. The material was CD8+ T cells from PBMCs, obtained at baseline or after one month of anti-PD-1 therapy (not recorded which). Receptor source: a human donor with melanoma. Each CDR3 is given with its conserved first and last residue. The D gene is left open where the match is weak. Only some rows state a clone size, as once, few, many or a class for expanded clones.

>TRBJ2-5|large|-|TRBV25-1
TGTGCCAGCAGCTCCTCCCTGACCCAGTACTTC
CASSSSLTQYF
>TRBJ2-7|hyperexpanded|TRBD2|TRBV3-1
TGTGCCAGCAGCCCCAGCGGGGGGCTAGGCTACGAGCAGTACTTC
CASSPSGGLGYEQYF
>TRBJ2-1|large|-|TRBV2
TGTGCCAGCAGTGAAGAGGGGTGGGATGAGCAGTTCTTC
CASSEEGWDEQFF
>TRBJ2-2|large|-|TRBV20-1
TGCAGTGCTTCGTCGACCGGGGAGCTGTTTTTT
CSASSTGELFF
>TRBJ2-3|medium-sized|-|TRBV25-1
TGTGCCAGCAGTGAATTAGTTGCGGGGATGGCAGATACGCAGTATTTT
CASSELVAGMADTQYF
>TRBJ2-3|medium-sized|TRBD2|TRBV29-1
TGCAGCGTTTATCTAGCGGACGGGACGCAGTATTTT
CSVYLADGTQYF
>TRBJ1-1|medium-sized|-|TRBV19
TGTGCCAGTAGTATTACGCCTTCGGGGAACACTGAAGCTTTCTTT
CASSITPSGNTEAFF
>TRBJ2-7|large|-|TRBV12-3/TRBV12-4
TGTGCCAGCAGAAGGCCAGGGGCCGAGCAGTACTTC
CASRRPGAEQYF
>TRBJ2-2|few|TRBD2|TRBV19
TGTGCCAGTAGTATCTCGCCGAGCGGGGGGACCACCGGGGAGCTGTTTTTT
CASSISPSGGTTGELFF
>TRBJ2-3|large|-|TRBV27
TGTGCCAGCAGTTTACCACCGGGACCCCAGAGGGATACGCAGTATTTT
CASSLPPGPQRDTQYF
>TRBJ2-7|few|TRBD1|TRBV29-1
TGCAGCGTTGAGGTCAGGGGGACCTACGAGCAGTACTTC
CSVEVRGTYEQYF
>TRBJ1-6|-|TRBD1|TRBV24-1
TGTGCCACCCGGGACAGGGCAAATTCACCCCTCCACTTT
CATRDRANSPLHF
>TRBJ2-3|large|-|TRBV27
TGTGCCAGCAGTTTACGGCAGGGAGCAGATACGCAGTATTTT
CASSLRQGADTQYF
>TRBJ2-3|medium-sized|-|TRBV27
TGTGCCAGCAGTCCCCGAGCCTCTGGCACAGATACGCAGTATTTT
CASSPRASGTDTQYF
>TRBJ2-7|few|TRBD1|TRBV5-4
TGTGCCAGCAGCCCGATCGGACAGGGCAGCGAGCAGTACTTC
CASSPIGQGSEQYF
>TRBJ2-3|large|-|TRBV7-3
TGTGCCAGCAGCTTGGTTGGGAGCACAGATACGCAGTATTTT
CASSLVGSTDTQYF
>TRBJ2-3|large|TRBD2|TRBV7-2
TGTGCCAGCAGCCTCAGACTAGCGGGACTCCCAGATACGCAGTATTTT
CASSLRLAGLPDTQYF
>TRBJ2-7|-|-|TRBV28
TGTGCCAGCAGTCCACTCTACGAGCAGTACTTC
CASSPLYEQYF
>TRBJ2-4|large|TRBD1|TRBV4-3
TGCGCCAGCAGCACGAACAGGGGTCCCTCTGACATTCAGTACTTC
CASSTNRGPSDIQYF
>TRBJ2-1|large|-|TRBV4-3
TGCGCCAGCAGCCAAGAAGGGTGGGAAGAGCAGTTCTTC
CASSQEGWEEQFF
>TRBJ2-7|medium-sized|TRBD1|TRBV19
TGTGCCAGTAGTACCCCAACAGGGGGCGAGCAGTACTTC
CASSTPTGGEQYF
>TRBJ2-5|medium-sized|TRBD2|TRBV12-3/TRBV12-4
TGTGCCAGCAGTTTCCTAGCGGGGGGGCAAGAGACCCAGTACTTC
CASSFLAGGQETQYF
>TRBJ2-5|large|-|TRBV29-1
TGCAGCGTCCACCGGGAAGAAGAGACCCAGTACTTC
CSVHREEETQYF
>TRBJ2-7|-|TRBD1|TRBV19
TGTGCCAGTAGTTTGACAGGGATCTACGAGCAGTACTTC
CASSLTGIYEQYF
>TRBJ2-1|large|-|TRBV7-2
TGTGCCAGCAGCCAACCGGGACTTCCCAATGAGCAGTTCTTC
CASSQPGLPNEQFF
>TRBJ2-5|medium-sized|-|TRBV12-3/TRBV12-4
TGTGCCAGCAGTTCTGGATCAGGGACCCAGTACTTC
CASSSGSGTQYF
>TRBJ2-1|large|TRBD1|TRBV24-1
TGTGCCACCAGTGATTCCGGGACAGGAGAAATCAATGAGCAGTTCTTC
CATSDSGTGEINEQFF
>TRBJ1-5|large|-|TRBV19
TGTGCCAGTAGTATGCAGGATCAGCCCCAGCATTTT
CASSMQDQPQHF
>TRBJ2-2|large|TRBD2|TRBV19
TGTGCCAGTAGTATCTCGCCGAGCGGGGGGAACACCGGGGAGCTGTTTTTT
CASSISPSGGNTGELFF
>TRBJ2-7|-|TRBD1|TRBV20-1
TGCAGTGCTAGAGACCCCAGGGGGCTCGGTTCTGTCTACGAGCAGTACTTC
CSARDPRGLGSVYEQYF
>TRBJ2-5|medium-sized|TRBD2|TRBV27
TGTGCCAGTACGGCGGGGGGGCCCGGAGAGACCCAGTACTTC
CASTAGGPGETQYF
>TRBJ1-2|large|-|TRBV29-1
TGCAGCGCTCCCCGACAAGGGGAAAATGGCTACACCTTC
CSAPRQGENGYTF
>TRBJ2-2|large|-|TRBV2
TGTGCCAGCAGCAACACCGGGGAGCTGTTTTTT
CASSNTGELFF